The 5 T cell receptor beta chains presented below share a single source sample, sequenced in a study of T-cell reconstitution after alpha-beta-depleted transplantation in children. Unique molecular identifiers tagged the TCRbeta library. TCRdb re-called the PCR reads through MiXCR, storing one row per CDR3 protein. The data show approximately 800,000 distinct CDR3 sequences, less than 20% seen once. Sequenced material: PBMCs, mostly from graft donor cells, taken 360 days after TCRalphabeta/CD19-depleted stem cell transplant. The receptors here all came from a male patient aged 10 to 17 who had a stem cell transplant for acute lymphoblastic leukemia, so the T cells may come from the graft donor.

This clonotype was observed a few times. The chain has TRBV6-5 and TRBJ1-1; D might be TRBD1 (6 bases). Trimming left V 3 bases short and J 5 bases short, with 13 bases between. Per germline, CDR1 MNHEY and CDR2 SVGAGI. This CDR3 contains 14 residues. The CDR3 DNA reads as TGTGCCAGCAGTTATTCTCCAGGGGTTACTGAAGCTTTCTTT. It encodes CASSYSPGVTEAFF.

This clonotype has more than one count but fewer than ten. The chain carries TRBV7-9 and TRBJ2-7; no firm D call. V gave up 5 bases and J gave up 5 bases, with 10 bases separating them. Per germline, CDR1 SEHNR and CDR2 FQNEAQ (reference sequence). This CDR3 is 12 amino acids long. The CDR3 DNA sequence: TGTGCCAGCAGCCGCTTTTTGGACGAGCAGTACTTC. Translated, it gives CASSRFLDEQYF.

This clonotype was observed at least ten times. J is TRBJ1-4 and V is TRBV20-1, with 8 nucleotides matching TRBD1. V shed 3 bases and J 5 bases; nucleotides not matched to a gene: 8. The CDR3 has 15 amino acids. The germline V gene has CDR1 DFQATT and CDR2 SNEGSKA (reference sequence). The CDR3 loop is CSASALDRVNEKLFF. CDR3 DNA: TGCAGTGCTAGTGCGCTGGACAGGGTAAATGAAAAACTGTTTTTT.

This rearrangement joins TRBV6-6 to TRBJ1-2; 10 positions match TRBD1. V lost 6 bases to trimming and J lost 8 bases; unmatched junction nucleotides: 6. This CDR3 region has 13 residues. Per the germline V gene, CDR1 is MNHNY and CDR2 is SVGAGI (reference sequence). In nucleotides, the CDR3 is TGTGCCAGCAGAGTGACAGGGGGCCAAGGCTACACCTTC. It is translated as CASRVTGGQGYTF.

This chain links TRBV10-3 with TRBJ2-7; 9 bases map to TRBD1. J gave up 4 bases and V 4 bases, and 5 bases lay outside the gene matches. The CDR3 totals 14 residues. The germline V gene encodes CDR1 ENHRY and CDR2 SYGVKD. CDR3 loop: CAISGTGAFYEQYF. In DNA form, the CDR3 reads TGTGCCATCAGTGGGACAGGGGCTTTTTACGAGCAGTACTTC.